Each of the 5 T cell receptor beta chains below was sequenced from the same sample in a study of shared clonotypes between healthy human individuals. Naive CD8 cells comprised CD45RO-negative, CCR7-positively selected cells, excluding terminally differentiated effector memory CD45RA+ cells. Profiled with immunoSEQ multiplex PCR; TCRdb holds only in-frame clones, not every one. The table has around 2.1 million clones, around 93% seen once. Sequences were obtained from naive CD8+ T cells from PBMCs. These receptors were taken from a man aged 18 to 29 in good health. Some clones in this sample may be carry-over from other donors' samples.

In this sample, this clone turned up once. The rearrangement links TRBV10-1 to TRBJ2-7; no firm D call. This CDR3 comprises 15 residues. The ends were cut back, 0 bases at V and 5 bases at J, with 14 bases in the middle. Germline V lookup: CDR1 WNHNN, CDR2 SYGVQD (reference sequence). In nucleotides, the CDR3 is TGCGCCAGCAGTGAGTCGGGCAGACGACACGACGAGCAGTACTTC. It is translated as CASSESGRRHDEQYF.

The CDR3 region has the DNA TGTGCCAGCAGTCCAGGGGGCGTGAGGGTCACCGGGGAGCTGTTTTTT. It translates to CASSPGGVRVTGELFF. This chain joins TRBV28 and TRBJ2-2, with TRBD1 matching 8 bases. The CDR3 has 16 residues. The germline gives CDR1 MDHEN, CDR2 SYDVKM. The V segment lost 5 bases and the J segment 4 bases; nucleotides outside the gene matches: 9.

This sequence joins TRBV19 and TRBJ2-7, with D tentatively TRBD1 or TRBD2 (5 bases each). Germline lookup yields CDR1 LNHDA and CDR2 SQIVND (reference sequence). The CDR3 contains 17 residues. Trimming stripped 4 bases from V and 0 bases from J, with 19 bases between. The CDR3 reads CASSRALGTETSYEQYF. CDR3 DNA sequence: TGTGCCAGTAGTAGGGCCCTCGGGACGGAGACCTCCTACGAGCAGTACTTC.

The rearrangement uses TRBV6-4 and TRBJ2-1; possible D gene TRBD1, 6 bases. The CDR3 is 15 amino acids. The germline V gene has CDR1 MRHNA and CDR2 SNTAGT. Trimming pared 3 bases from V and 4 bases from J, leaving 13 bases between. The CDR3 region is CASSEGTRLYNEQFF. The CDR3 DNA is TGTGCCAGCAGTGAGGGGACAAGGCTATACAATGAGCAGTTCTTC.

The V and J genes are TRBV2 and TRBJ2-2; maybe TRBD2 (6 bases). The germline gives CDR1 SNHLY, CDR2 FYNNEI. The CDR3 is 12 residues long. With 8 bases removed from V and 4 bases from J, the gap between germline ends came to 8 bases. The CDR3 here is CASGDFTGELFF. The CDR3 DNA reads as TGTGCCAGCGGGGACTTCACCGGGGAGCTGTTTTTT.